These T cell receptor beta chains were read from a single sample in a study of blood T cell repertoires in COVID-19. Data came from immunoSEQ multiplex PCR; TCRdb stores just in-frame clones and leaves some out. The sample records over 150,000 clones, about nine tenths being singletons. The sequenced sample was PBMCs or T cells enriched from blood (not recorded which). The receptors stem from a woman aged 25 to 45 who had recovered from COVID-19. Each CDR3 is given with its conserved first and last residue. A D gene is named only where the DNA matches it firmly. Some rows have no size entry. The others give once, few or many, or a class for an expanded clone.

TGTGCCAGCAGCTTAAGTCAGCAGGGTGGCTACACCTTC	CASSLSQQGGYTF	-	TRBV11-2	-	TRBJ1-2
TGTGCCAGCAGTGGCGACAGGGGTGGCTACACCTTC	CASSGDRGGYTF	-	TRBV2	TRBD1	TRBJ1-2
TGTGCCAGCTCACCGTCGAGGGAAGCCCTGGAAGCTTTCTTT	CASSPSREALEAFF	-	TRBV18	-	TRBJ1-1
TGTGCCACCAGCGGATCCCGTATTGGGGGCTTGAACACTGAAGCTTTCTTT	CATSGSRIGGLNTEAFF	-	TRBV15	-	TRBJ1-1
TGTGCCAGCAGCCAACCCCTTACTAGCGGGGGGGAAATCGAGCAGTACTTC	CASSQPLTSGGEIEQYF	-	TRBV4-2	TRBD2	TRBJ2-7
TGTGCCTGGAACAGTAATAGCAATCAGCCCCAGCATTTT	CAWNSNSNQPQHF	-	TRBV30	-	TRBJ1-5
TGCAGCGGACAGGGGGTGCACACCGGGGAGCTGTTTTTT	CSGQGVHTGELFF	once	TRBV29-1	TRBD1	TRBJ2-2
TGTGCCTGGGCTCAGGGGATGGGTCAGCCCCAGCATTTT	CAWAQGMGQPQHF	once	TRBV30	-	TRBJ1-5
TGTGCCAGCAGTTACCGACGACAGGGGCTAAACACTGAAGCTTTCTTT	CASSYRRQGLNTEAFF	-	TRBV6-5	TRBD1	TRBJ1-1
TGTGCCAGCAGCCCGGACTTGGCGGGGGGGCGTAGAGATACGCAGTATTTT	CASSPDLAGGRRDTQYF	once	TRBV7-2	TRBD2	TRBJ2-3
TGCGCCAGCAGCCCAGATGGAGGGACCGTTAGCTATGGCTACACCTTC	CASSPDGGTVSYGYTF	few	TRBV5-1	-	TRBJ1-2
TGTGCCAGCAGCAGCCGACCGGGACAGGGGGCTGATGAAAAACTGTTTTTT	CASSSRPGQGADEKLFF	-	TRBV21-1	-	TRBJ1-4
TGTGCCTGGAGTGTAGAGGGGGGGGGCCCAAGCAATCAGCCCCAGCATTTT	CAWSVEGGGPSNQPQHF	-	TRBV30	-	TRBJ1-5
TGTGCCAGCAGCTTAAGCCTCTCTGGGGCCAACGTCCTGACTTTC	CASSLSLSGANVLTF	-	TRBV11-3	-	TRBJ2-6
TGTGCCAGCAGCTTAGATCGGGGAAACTATGGCTACACCTTC	CASSLDRGNYGYTF	few	TRBV7-2	-	TRBJ1-2
TGTGCCAGCAGCTCTCGACAAGCACCTAACTATGGCTACACCTTC	CASSSRQAPNYGYTF	-	TRBV9	-	TRBJ1-2
TGTGCCAGCAGCGTAGGCGACTCCAGGGGGAGCACCTTC	CASSVGDSRGSTF	-	TRBV9	TRBD1	TRBJ1-2
TGTGCCAGCAGCTCCCTAGCGAGGGCCAGCACAGATACGCAGTATTTT	CASSSLARASTDTQYF	-	TRBV5-6	-	TRBJ2-3
TGTGCCACCGAGGCGCGTTCGGGCTATGGCTACACCTTC	CATEARSGYGYTF	-	TRBV24-1	-	TRBJ1-2
TGCAGCGCCGCGCAGGGGAGTGGAAACACCATATATTTT	CSAAQGSGNTIYF	-	TRBV29-1	-	TRBJ1-3
TGTGCCAGCATCCAAACCGGGACTGGGCCCGGGGAGCTGTTTTTT	CASIQTGTGPGELFF	-	TRBV19	-	TRBJ2-2
TGTGCCAGCTCACCTACAGGGGAAGAGGACACTGAAGCTTTCTTT	CASSPTGEEDTEAFF	-	TRBV18	TRBD1	TRBJ1-1
TGTGCCAGCAGTTCAGTTTCCTACGAGCAGTACTTC	CASSSVSYEQYF	-	TRBV6-2/TRBV6-3	-	TRBJ2-7
TGTGCCAGCAGCCAACAGGGGGCGAGGAAGGAAAAACTGTTTTTT	CASSQQGARKEKLFF	-	TRBV7-2	TRBD1	TRBJ1-4
TGTGCCAGTAGTATGGACAGGAGGAGCTCCTACGAGCAGTACTTC	CASSMDRRSSYEQYF	-	TRBV19	TRBD1	TRBJ2-7
TGTGCCTGGAGTGGCCAGGCCGAGCAGTACTTC	CAWSGQAEQYF	-	TRBV30	-	TRBJ2-7
TGTGCCAGCAGCTTAAGGTCGGGGACAGGGTTCTTCGAGCAGTTCTTC	CASSLRSGTGFFEQFF	-	TRBV7-2	TRBD1	TRBJ2-1